Each of the 30 T cell receptor beta chains below was sequenced from the same sample in a study of response to subunit inactivated influenza vaccine. TCRdb ran MiXCR on the RT-PCR reads and lists one entry per CDR3 protein. The profile shows hundreds of thousands of distinct CDR3 sequences, more than 15% of them singletons. This specimen was PBMCs from blood, taken 12 days after vaccination. The receptors were gathered from a man aged 50 or older who received an inactivated influenza vaccine.

This clonotype was recorded a few times. The chain carries TRBV19 and TRBJ2-1; D remains unclear. Trimming shortened V by 1 base and J by 0 bases, and 7 bases separated the two germline ends. Germline CDR1 LNHDA, CDR2 SQIVND (reference sequence). This CDR3 region has 15 residues. This CDR3 reads CASSIAVGSYNEQFF. The CDR3 bases are TGTGCCAGTAGTATAGCAGTGGGCTCCTACAATGAGCAGTTCTTC.

The chain is built from TRBV20-1 and TRBJ1-1; D perhaps matches TRBD1 (6 bases). This CDR3 contains 13 residues. Germline assignment: CDR1 DFQATT and CDR2 SNEGSKA (reference sequence). The V end lost 5 bases, the J end lost 11 bases, and 21 bases lay between the germline ends. This CDR3 reads CSAARTSGAGAFF. For the CDR3, the DNA is TGCAGTGCTGCCCGAACGTCGGGGGCTGGGGCTTTCTTT.

This chain connects TRBV7-6 to TRBJ2-3; D is perhaps TRBD1 (6 bases). The CDR3 covers 14 residues. Germline V gene lookup returns CDR1 SGHVS and CDR2 FNYEAQ. The V gene lost 5 bases and the J gene lost 6 bases, with 15 bases spanning the gap. For the CDR3, the DNA is TGTGCCAGCAGCCCAGGACAGTCGGTCGATACGCAGTATTTT. The encoded protein is CASSPGQSVDTQYF.

This chain joins TRBV5-5 and TRBJ2-7, with D perhaps TRBD2 (5 bases). Looked up from germline, CDR1 is SGHKS and CDR2 is YYEKEE (reference sequence). CDR3 length: 13 residues. V lost 4 bases to trimming and J lost 7 bases, with 15 bases between them. CDR3 in DNA: TGTGCCAGCAGCCTGGACTGGGAGATAGAGCAGTACTTC. Residues: CASSLDWEIEQYF. Together with reference TRBV5-5 and TRBJ2-7, the CDR3 gives the full variable domain: DAGVTQSPTHLIKTRGQQVTLRCSPISGHKSVSWYQQVLGQGPQFIFQYYEKEERGRGNFPDRFSARQFPNYSSELNVNALLLGDSALYLCASSLDWEIEQYFGPGTRLTVT.

The gene calls are TRBV5-4 and TRBJ2-5; 7 bases align to TRBD2. Germline CDR1 reads SGHNT; CDR2 reads YYREEE (reference sequence). The V gene end was trimmed by 4 bases and the J gene end by 1 base; junction bases not matched to a gene: 4. This CDR3 has 14 amino acids. The DNA for the CDR3 is TGTGCCAGCAGCGCGTCGGGGGGCCAAGAGACCCAGTACTTC. Residues: CASSASGGQETQYF.

This clonotype was counted between two and nine times. This chain joins TRBV4-3 and TRBJ2-3; 11 bases map to TRBD2. Germline CDR1 is LGHNA and CDR2 is YSLEER. With V trimmed by 3 bases and J by 8 bases, 10 bases remained unmatched. The CDR3 totals 16 residues. The DNA for the CDR3 is TGCGCCAGCAGCCAGTCGTTAGCGGGAGGGCCTCCTACGCAGTATTTT. It translates to CASSQSLAGGPPTQYF.

There are many counts of this clonotype. The chain employs TRBV12-3 or TRBV12-4 and TRBJ2-2; D may be TRBD2 (5 bases). V was shortened by 5 bases and J by 5 bases, with 12 bases between the two germline ends. CDR3 length: 14 residues. CDR3 in DNA: TGTGCCAGCAGTCCCATCGGGAAAACCGGGGAGCTGTTTTTT. It specifies CASSPIGKTGELFF.

This chain links TRBV5-5 with TRBJ2-7; D gene uncertain. Germline CDR1 SGHKS, CDR2 YYEKEE (reference sequence). The V end was cut by 0 bases, the J end by 5 bases, with 12 bases between. The CDR3 is 14 residues long. CDR3 coding DNA: TGTGCCAGCAGCTTGGACGGAACAAGGGACGAGCAGTACTTC. Translating gives CASSLDGTRDEQYF.

The chain combines TRBV29-1 with TRBJ2-1; TRBD2 matches at 12 bases. The CDR3 extends over 12 amino acids. Germline V lookup: CDR1 SQVTM, CDR2 ANQGSEA. The J segment lost 9 bases and the V segment lost 5 bases, leaving 2 bases of the junction unmatched. The CDR3 reads CSVLAGGGEQFF. The CDR3 region has the DNA TGCAGCGTTCTAGCGGGGGGGGGTGAGCAGTTCTTC.

The CDR3 is CASSLPGQQIETQYF. CDR3 nucleotides: TGTGCCAGCAGCCTCCCGGGACAGCAAATAGAGACCCAGTACTTC. The V gene is TRBV7-9, the J gene TRBJ2-5, with 7 nucleotides matching TRBD1. Unmatched junction bases numbered 10, after V lost 5 bases and J lost 4 bases. The germline V gene has CDR1 SEHNR and CDR2 FQNEAQ (reference sequence). This CDR3 comprises 15 residues. Together with reference TRBV7-9 and TRBJ2-5, the CDR3 gives the full variable domain: DTGVSQNPRHKITKRGQNVTFRCDPISEHNRLYWYRQTLGQGPEFLTYFQNEAQLEKSRLLSDRFSAERPKGSFSTLEIQRTEQGDSAMYLCASSLPGQQIETQYFGPGTRLLVL.

A few counts support this clonotype. The chain is built from TRBV6-5 and TRBJ2-7, with no clear D. The CDR3 runs to 13 residues. V was shortened by 0 bases and J by 6 bases, with 9 bases between the two germline ends. CDR1 MNHEY and CDR2 SVGAGI come from the germline V gene. The CDR3 nucleotides read TGTGCCAGCAGTTACTCGAGAGCAACCGAGCAGTACTTC. It is translated as CASSYSRATEQYF.

The chain combines TRBV6-2 or TRBV6-3 with TRBJ2-3; 9 positions match TRBD2. Trimming at V came to 7 bases and at J to 0 bases, leaving 2 bases not matched to a gene. Looked up from germline, CDR1 is MNHEY and CDR2 is SVGEGT. The length of the CDR3 is 14 residues. CDR3 protein: CASTLAGSTDTQYF. CDR3 coding DNA: TGTGCCAGCACCCTAGCGGGGAGCACAGATACGCAGTATTTT.

This clonotype was observed a handful of times. The chain links TRBV4-2 to TRBJ2-3, with 10 bases fitting TRBD1. The CDR3 sequence is 15 residues long. After removal of 2 bases from V and 4 bases from J, the junction contained 3 bases not matched to a gene. Germline CDR1 LGHNA, CDR2 YNFKEQ. The CDR3 nucleotides are TGTGCCAGCAGCCAATCGGGACAGGGGTCAGATACGCAGTATTTT. Translating gives CASSQSGQGSDTQYF.

In its sample, this clonotype was seen a few times. V is TRBV29-1 and J is TRBJ2-7; D gene ambiguous. V lost 4 bases and J 0 bases, leaving 10 bases between the germline ends. Germline V gene data show CDR1 as SQVTM and CDR2 as ANQGSEA. The CDR3 length is 13 residues. CDR3 sequence: CSVGLPYSYEQYF. CDR3 sequence (DNA): TGCAGCGTTGGGCTCCCTTACTCCTACGAGCAGTACTTC.

V gene TRBV12-3 or TRBV12-4 combines with J gene TRBJ2-1, with 7 nucleotides matching TRBD1. The CDR3 has 14 amino acids. V gave up 6 bases and J gave up 4 bases; unmatched junction bases: 6. In nucleotides, the CDR3 is TGTGCCAGCAGGCCGAGGACAGGATACAATGAGCAGTTCTTC. Translated: CASRPRTGYNEQFF.

A few counts support this clonotype. The chain links TRBV20-1 to TRBJ2-1; the D is unclear. The V end lost 6 bases, the J end lost 7 bases, and 25 bases lay between the germline ends. The CDR3 loop spans 16 amino acids. Germline V CDR1 and CDR2: DFQATT, SNEGSKA (reference sequence). CDR3 bases: TGCAGTGCCCATAATCGACGTCGCACCGGGCTTAATGAGCAGTTCTTC. This gives the protein CSAHNRRRTGLNEQFF.

A few counts support this clonotype. The chain recombines TRBV10-2 with TRBJ2-7; TRBD1 matches 11 bases. The CDR3 is 13 amino acids. The germline CDR1 and CDR2 sequences are WSHSY and SAAADI. The junction had 8 bases not matched to a gene; V was cut back by 9 bases and J by 7 bases. This chain's CDR3 is CASTGQGAGEQYF. DNA for the CDR3: TGCGCCAGTACTGGACAGGGGGCGGGGGAGCAGTACTTC.

The rearrangement joins TRBV30 to TRBJ2-5; D tentatively reads TRBD1 or TRBD2 (5 bases each). The CDR3 is made up of 16 amino acids. Germline CDR1 GTSNPN, CDR2 SVGIG (reference sequence). With 4 bases removed from V and 2 bases from J, the gap between germline ends came to 20 bases. Written as DNA, the CDR3 is TGTGCCTGGACCCACGCCGTTGGGGGTGGTCAAGAGACCCAGTACTTC. Amino acids: CAWTHAVGGGQETQYF.

This clonotype was counted only a few times. The chain joins TRBV6-2 or TRBV6-3 to TRBJ2-1; 14 nucleotides match TRBD2. The CDR3 contains 15 residues. The V segment lost 6 bases and the J segment 6 bases; nucleotides outside the gene matches: 4. CDR1 and CDR2 (germline): MNHEY, SVGEGT. The DNA of the CDR3 is TGTGCCAGCAGCCGGACTAGCGGGGGGCTCAATGAGCAGTTCTTC. Translation: CASSRTSGGLNEQFF.

This clonotype was seen a handful of times. V and J are TRBV18 and TRBJ2-4; 8 nucleotides agree with TRBD2. The CDR3 has 12 residues. The V gene's germline CDR1 is KGHSH and CDR2 LQKENI. After removal of 8 bases from V and 6 bases from J, the junction contained 3 bases not matched to a gene. The CDR3 sequence is CASQRGGNIQYF. The CDR3 nucleotides are TGTGCCAGCCAACGGGGGGGAAACATTCAGTACTTC. Drawing the rest from reference TRBV18 and TRBJ2-4, the complete variable domain is NAGVMQNPRHLVRRRGQEARLRCSPMKGHSHVYWYRQLPEEGLKFMVYLQKENIIDESGMPKERFSAEFPKEGPSILRIQQVVRGDSAAYFCASQRGGNIQYFGAGTRLSVL.

At least ten counts were recorded for this clonotype. The chain combines TRBV10-3 with TRBJ2-3; TRBD1 matches 12 bases. With 5 bases clipped from V and 3 bases from J, the junction kept 6 bases outside the gene matches. The CDR3 runs 16 residues. CDR1 and CDR2 from the germline V gene are ENHRY and SYGVKD. As DNA, the CDR3 is TGTGCCATCAGTCCCGGGACAGGGGGCGGGACAGATACGCAGTATTTT. It is translated as CAISPGTGGGTDTQYF.

V usage is TRBV11-1 and J usage is TRBJ2-7; TRBD1 matches at 8 bases. V lost 0 bases to trimming and J lost 1 base; unmatched junction nucleotides: 5. CDR1 is SGHAT, CDR2 FQDESV, per germline (reference sequence). The CDR3 has 16 amino acids. The CDR3 loop reads CASSLAGTGPSYEQYF. The CDR3 DNA follows: TGTGCCAGCAGCTTAGCAGGGACAGGCCCTTCCTACGAGCAGTACTTC.

The gene calls are TRBV20-1 and TRBJ2-3; D not certain. Per the germline V gene, CDR1 is DFQATT and CDR2 is SNEGSKA (reference sequence). V lost 1 base, J lost 2 bases, and 7 bases lay in between. The CDR3 runs 13 residues. CDR3 nucleotides: TGCAGTGCTAGAGTAATAGACACAGATACGCAGTATTTT. It yields the protein CSARVIDTDTQYF.

This clonotype was counted between two and nine times. The chain carries TRBV5-1 and TRBJ2-2; 10 positions match TRBD2. V shed 2 bases, J shed 3 bases, and the junction held 7 bases outside the gene matches. Per the germline V gene, CDR1 is SGHRS and CDR2 is YFSETQ. The CDR3 has 17 amino acids. The CDR3 protein is CASSLFGLAEYTGELFF. CDR3 in DNA: TGCGCCAGCAGCTTATTTGGACTAGCGGAGTACACCGGGGAGCTGTTTTTT.

The chain couples TRBV24-1 to TRBJ1-5; 9 positions match TRBD1. From germline, CDR1 is KGHDR and CDR2 SFDVKD. The CDR3 loop spans 16 amino acids. V lost 4 bases and J lost 3; bases outside the gene matches: 6. CDR3 loop: CATSDSTGGSNQPQHF. The CDR3, as DNA: TGTGCCACCAGTGACTCAACAGGGGGCTCCAATCAGCCCCAGCATTTT.

The rearrangement links TRBV20-1 to TRBJ1-1, with D unclear. The CDR3 consists of 14 residues. Germline values: CDR1 DFQATT, CDR2 SNEGSKA (reference sequence). V was shortened by 6 bases and J by 1 base, with 15 bases between the two germline ends. The chain's CDR3 is CSAKLAHANTEAFF. The DNA for the CDR3 is TGCAGTGCCAAGTTAGCCCATGCGAACACTGAAGCTTTCTTT.

This sequence joins TRBV6-1 and TRBJ2-5; 9 bases are shared with TRBD1. J gave up 4 bases and V 6 bases, and 6 bases lay outside the gene matches. Per germline, CDR1 MNHNS and CDR2 SASEGT. This CDR3 has 14 residues. The CDR3 coding sequence is TGTGCCAGCAGCCGGGACAGGGTTTCAGAGACCCAGTACTTC. Translation: CASSRDRVSETQYF.

The genes are TRBV2 and TRBJ2-3; the match to TRBD2 covers 8 bases. The length of the CDR3 is 13 residues. J lost 3 bases, V lost 7 bases, and 3 bases had no gene match. From germline, CDR1 is SNHLY and CDR2 FYNNEI. This CDR3 is CASIAGGTDTQYF. The CDR3 coding sequence is TGTGCCAGCATCGCGGGGGGAACAGATACGCAGTATTTT.

The chain links TRBV15 to TRBJ2-1; TRBD2 agrees at 8 bases. Germline values: CDR1 LNHNV, CDR2 YYDKDF (reference sequence). The CDR3 has 15 residues. The trim removed 8 bases at V and 0 bases at J, leaving 6 bases unmatched. CDR3 nucleotides: TGTGCCACCGGGGCGGGAGGAAGCTCCTACAATGAGCAGTTCTTC. Its translation: CATGAGGSSYNEQFF.

The rearrangement joins TRBV5-1 to TRBJ2-1; 7 positions match TRBD2. This CDR3 region has 17 residues. V lost 1 base, J lost 3 bases, and 10 bases stayed unmatched. Germline loops: CDR1 SGHRS, CDR2 YFSETQ. The CDR3 bases are TGCGCCAGCAGCTTGCCCAGGACCAGCGGGGACTACAATGAGCAGTTCTTC. This codes for CASSLPRTSGDYNEQFF.